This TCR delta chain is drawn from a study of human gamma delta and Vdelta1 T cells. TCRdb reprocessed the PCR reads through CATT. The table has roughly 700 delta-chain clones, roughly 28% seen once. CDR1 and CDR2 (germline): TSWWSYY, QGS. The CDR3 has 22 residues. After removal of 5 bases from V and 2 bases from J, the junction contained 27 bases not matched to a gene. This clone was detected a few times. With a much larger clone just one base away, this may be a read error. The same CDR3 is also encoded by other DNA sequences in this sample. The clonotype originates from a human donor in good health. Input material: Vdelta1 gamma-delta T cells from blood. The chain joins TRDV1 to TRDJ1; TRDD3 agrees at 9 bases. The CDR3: CALGQIVPSYWGKRTTTDKLIF. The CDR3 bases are TGTGCTCTTGGGCAAATCGTCCCCTCCTACTGGGGGAAACGAACTACAACCGATAAACTCATCTTT.